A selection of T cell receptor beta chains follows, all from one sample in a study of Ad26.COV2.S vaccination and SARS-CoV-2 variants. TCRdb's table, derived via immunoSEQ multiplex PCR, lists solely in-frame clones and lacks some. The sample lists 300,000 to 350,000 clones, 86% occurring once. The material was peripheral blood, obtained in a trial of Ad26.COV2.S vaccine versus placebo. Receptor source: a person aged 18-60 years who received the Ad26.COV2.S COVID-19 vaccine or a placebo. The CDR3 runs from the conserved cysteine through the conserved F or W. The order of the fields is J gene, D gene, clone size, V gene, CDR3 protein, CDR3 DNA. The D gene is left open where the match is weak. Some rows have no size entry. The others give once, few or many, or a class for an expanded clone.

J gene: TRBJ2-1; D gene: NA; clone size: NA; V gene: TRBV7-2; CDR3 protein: CASSLTNNEQFF; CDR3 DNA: TGTGCCAGCAGCTTAACAAACAATGAGCAGTTCTTC
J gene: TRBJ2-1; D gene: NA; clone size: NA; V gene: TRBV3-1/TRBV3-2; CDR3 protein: CASSRGRRYNEQFF; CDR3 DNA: TGTGCCAGCAGCCGGGGCCGGCGGTACAATGAGCAGTTCTTC
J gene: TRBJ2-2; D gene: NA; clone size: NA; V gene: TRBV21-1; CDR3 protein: CASSKVDAQENTGELFF; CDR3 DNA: TGTGCCAGCAGCAAAGTTGATGCGCAGGAGAACACCGGGGAGCTGTTTTTT
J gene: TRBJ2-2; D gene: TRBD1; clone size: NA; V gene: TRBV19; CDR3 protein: CASSNNRGRKIGELFF; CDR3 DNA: TGTGCCAGTAGTAATAACAGGGGGCGGAAGATCGGGGAGCTGTTTTTT
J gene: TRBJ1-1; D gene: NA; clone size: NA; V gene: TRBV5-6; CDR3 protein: CASSFRGANLNTEAFF; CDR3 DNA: TGTGCCAGCAGCTTTAGGGGAGCAAATTTGAACACTGAAGCTTTCTTT
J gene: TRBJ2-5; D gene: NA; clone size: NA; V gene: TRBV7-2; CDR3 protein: CASSLGGVREETQYF; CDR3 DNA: TGTGCCAGCAGCTTAGGCGGGGTGAGAGAAGAGACCCAGTACTTC
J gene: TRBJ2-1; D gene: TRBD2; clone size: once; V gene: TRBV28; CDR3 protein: CASSLGLAGSYNEQFF; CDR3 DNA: TGTGCCAGCAGTTTAGGGCTAGCGGGATCCTACAATGAGCAGTTCTTC
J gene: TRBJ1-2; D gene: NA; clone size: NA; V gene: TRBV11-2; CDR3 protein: CASSLGTLYGYTF; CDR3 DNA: TGTGCCAGCAGCCTAGGGACCCTCTATGGCTACACCTTC
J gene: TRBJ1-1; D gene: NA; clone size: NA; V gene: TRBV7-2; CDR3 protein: CASSLAWGGATEAFF; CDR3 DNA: TGTGCCAGCAGCTTAGCCTGGGGGGGGGCCACTGAAGCTTTCTTT
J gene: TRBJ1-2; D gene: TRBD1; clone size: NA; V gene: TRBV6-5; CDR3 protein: CASSIGPQGDYGYTF; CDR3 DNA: TGTGCCAGCAGTATCGGCCCACAGGGGGACTATGGCTACACCTTC
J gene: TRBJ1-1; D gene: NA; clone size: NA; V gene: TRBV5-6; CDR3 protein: CASSFFPLGSTEAFF; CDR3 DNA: TGTGCCAGCAGCTTTTTCCCTCTAGGAAGCACTGAAGCTTTCTTT
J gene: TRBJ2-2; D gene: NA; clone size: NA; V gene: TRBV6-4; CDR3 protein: CASSEQHTGELFF; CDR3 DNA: TGTGCCAGCAGTGAACAGCACACCGGGGAGCTGTTTTTT
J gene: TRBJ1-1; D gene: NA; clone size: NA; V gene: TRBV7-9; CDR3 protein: CASSLVQGNTEAFF; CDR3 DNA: TGTGCCAGCAGCTTAGTGCAGGGGAACACTGAAGCTTTCTTT
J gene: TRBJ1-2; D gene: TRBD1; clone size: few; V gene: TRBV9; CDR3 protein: CASSSGTGGYTF; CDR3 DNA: TGTGCCAGCAGCTCCGGGACAGGTGGCTACACCTTC
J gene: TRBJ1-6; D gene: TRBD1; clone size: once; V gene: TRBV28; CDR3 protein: CASGTTRTGGPAKNSPLHF; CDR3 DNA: TGTGCCAGCGGAACCACCCGGACAGGGGGCCCCGCCAAAAATTCACCCCTCCACTTT
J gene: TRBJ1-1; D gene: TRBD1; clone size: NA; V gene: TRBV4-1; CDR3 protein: CASSQDRAGGGTEAFF; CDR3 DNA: TGCGCCAGCAGCCAAGATCGAGCAGGGGGAGGGACTGAAGCTTTCTTT
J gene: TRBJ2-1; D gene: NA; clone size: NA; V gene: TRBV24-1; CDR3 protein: CATSDLRGALGNEQFF; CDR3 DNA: TGTGCCACCAGTGATTTGCGGGGGGCCCTAGGCAATGAGCAGTTCTTC
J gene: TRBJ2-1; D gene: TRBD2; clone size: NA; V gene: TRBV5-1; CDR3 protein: CASTLAGSPYNEQFF; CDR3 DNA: TGCGCCAGCACCCTAGCGGGGAGCCCCTACAATGAGCAGTTCTTC
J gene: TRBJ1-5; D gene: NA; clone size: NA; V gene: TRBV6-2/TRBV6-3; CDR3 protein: CASSLGVQPQHF; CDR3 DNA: TGTGCCAGCAGCCTAGGGGTTCAGCCCCAGCATTTT
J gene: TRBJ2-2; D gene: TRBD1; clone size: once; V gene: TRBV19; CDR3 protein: CASGRGRTGELFF; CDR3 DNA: TGTGCCAGTGGCAGGGGGCGCACCGGGGAGCTGTTTTTT
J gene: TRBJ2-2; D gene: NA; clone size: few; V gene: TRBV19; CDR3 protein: CASSMDGVGITGELFF; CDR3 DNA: TGTGCCAGTAGTATGGATGGGGTGGGGATCACCGGGGAGCTGTTTTTT
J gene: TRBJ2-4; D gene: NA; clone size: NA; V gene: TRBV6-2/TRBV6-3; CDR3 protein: CASSSPPMSIDIQYF; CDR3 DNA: TGTGCCAGCAGTTCCCCTCCGATGTCGATTGACATTCAGTACTTC
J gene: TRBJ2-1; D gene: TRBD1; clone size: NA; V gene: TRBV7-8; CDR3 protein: CASSLEGGAYNEQFF; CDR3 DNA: TGTGCCAGCAGCTTAGAAGGGGGCGCGTACAATGAGCAGTTCTTC
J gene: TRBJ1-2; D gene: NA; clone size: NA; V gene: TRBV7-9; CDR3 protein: CASTPGHSESYGYTF; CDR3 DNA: TGTGCCAGCACCCCCGGGCACTCCGAATCCTATGGCTACACCTTC
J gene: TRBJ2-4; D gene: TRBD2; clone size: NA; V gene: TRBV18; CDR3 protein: CASSPDAGGRVIQYF; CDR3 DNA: TGTGCCAGCTCACCAGACGCGGGAGGCCGGGTCATTCAGTACTTC
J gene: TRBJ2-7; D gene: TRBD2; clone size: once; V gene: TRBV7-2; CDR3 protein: CASSSSSGPYEQYF; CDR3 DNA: TGTGCCAGCAGCTCCTCTAGCGGCCCCTACGAGCAGTACTTC
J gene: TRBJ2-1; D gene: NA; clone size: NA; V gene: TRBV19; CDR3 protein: CASRGAGRTYNEQFF; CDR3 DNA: TGTGCCAGTAGAGGCGCGGGAAGGACTTACAATGAGCAGTTCTTC
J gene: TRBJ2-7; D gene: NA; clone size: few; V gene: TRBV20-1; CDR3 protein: CSAQGSHEQYF; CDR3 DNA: TGCAGTGCCCAGGGAAGTCACGAGCAGTACTTC
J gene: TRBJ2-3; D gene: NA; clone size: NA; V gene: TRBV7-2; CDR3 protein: CASSLIGESTDTQYF; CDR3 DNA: TGTGCCAGCAGCTTAATCGGGGAAAGCACAGATACGCAGTATTTT
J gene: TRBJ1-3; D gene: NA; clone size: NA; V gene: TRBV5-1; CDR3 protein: CASSLAGPVSGNTIYF; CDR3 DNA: TGCGCCAGCAGCTTGGCCGGCCCCGTCTCTGGAAACACCATATATTTT
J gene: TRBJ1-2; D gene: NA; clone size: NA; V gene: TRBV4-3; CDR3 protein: CASSQVFGGLDGYTF; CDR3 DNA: TGCGCCAGCAGCCAAGTCTTCGGGGGCCTCGATGGCTACACCTTC
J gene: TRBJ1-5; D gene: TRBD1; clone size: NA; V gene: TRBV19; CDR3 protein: CASSDGTGGGQPQHF; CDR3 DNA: TGTGCCAGTAGTGACGGGACAGGGGGCGGTCAGCCCCAGCATTTT
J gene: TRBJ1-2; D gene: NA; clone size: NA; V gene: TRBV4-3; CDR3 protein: CASSQTSTGIYGYTF; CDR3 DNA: TGCGCCAGCAGCCAAACCTCGACAGGAATCTATGGCTACACCTTC
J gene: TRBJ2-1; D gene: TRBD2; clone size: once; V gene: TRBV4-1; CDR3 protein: CASSQNGGRYNEQFF; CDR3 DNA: TGCGCCAGCAGCCAAAACGGGGGGAGATACAATGAGCAGTTCTTC
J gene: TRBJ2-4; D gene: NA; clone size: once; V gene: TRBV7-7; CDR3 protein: CARRGVGLAKNIQYF; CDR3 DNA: TGTGCCCGTCGGGGTGTAGGATTAGCCAAAAACATTCAGTACTTC
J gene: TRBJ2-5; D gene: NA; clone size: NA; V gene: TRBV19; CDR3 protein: CASSITGPRETQYF; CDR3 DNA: TGTGCCAGTAGTATCACAGGGCCGCGAGAGACCCAGTACTTC
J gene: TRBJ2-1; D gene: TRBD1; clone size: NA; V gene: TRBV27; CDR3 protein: CASSSEAAENRDRAYNEQFF; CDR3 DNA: TGTGCCAGCAGTTCCGAAGCTGCCGAAAACCGGGACAGGGCGTACAATGAGCAGTTCTTC